This passage covers 12 T cell receptor beta chains from one sample sequenced in a study of blood T cell repertoires in COVID-19. Repertoires were generated with immunoSEQ multiplex PCR, while TCRdb's copy carries only in-frame clones and drops some. The table has more than 75,000 clones, 84% seen once; the top ten hold about 12%. Sequenced material: peripheral blood. These receptors were taken from a human donor in a cohort sampled during active COVID-19.

This sequence joins TRBV11-2 and TRBJ1-4; D is uncertain. The germline gives CDR1 SGHAT, CDR2 FQNNGV. The V end was cut by 4 bases, the J end by 2 bases, with 14 bases between. The CDR3 contains 16 residues. Written as DNA, the CDR3 is TGTGCCAGCAGCTCAGCCCCAGGTGCGACTAATGAAAAACTGTTTTTT. Translating gives CASSSAPGATNEKLFF.

The rearrangement joins TRBV12-5 to TRBJ1-6; TRBD1 aligns across 7 bases. Germline CDR1 reads LGHNT; CDR2 reads FRNRAP. CDR3 length: 16 amino acids. V lost 4 bases, J lost 0 bases, and 3 bases stayed unmatched. The CDR3 sequence is CASGSRTGSYNSPLHF. The DNA for the CDR3 is TGTGCTAGTGGTTCGAGGACAGGCTCCTATAATTCACCCCTCCACTTT.

The chain joins TRBV3-1 (or the pseudogene TRBV3-2) to TRBJ1-2; 10 bases align to TRBD1. There are 15 residues in the CDR3. Germline V CDR1 and CDR2: LGHDT, YNNKEL (reference sequence). Germline trimming cut 3 bases from V and 6 bases from J; bases unmatched to any gene: 7. CDR3 protein: CASSHLGTGDNGYTF. The CDR3 coding sequence is TGTGCCAGCAGCCACCTCGGGACAGGGGACAATGGCTACACCTTC.

The table lists this clone with a few counts. The J gene is TRBJ2-7, the V gene TRBV28; D is undetermined. Germline CDR1 MDHEN, CDR2 SYDVKM. CDR3 length: 11 residues. With 6 bases removed from V and 5 bases from J, the gap between germline ends came to 8 bases. CDR3 residues: CASSRFHEQYF. Written as DNA, the CDR3 is TGTGCCAGCAGCAGGTTCCACGAGCAGTACTTC.

This clone was counted between two and nine times. This chain connects TRBV4-1 to TRBJ2-3; D possibly corresponds to TRBD2 (5 bases). CDR1 and CDR2 (germline): MGHRA, YSYEKL. This CDR3 contains 13 residues. V was clipped by 8 bases and J by 0 bases, with 9 bases between them. The CDR3 DNA reads as TGCGCCAGCCGGGATACTAGCACAGATACGCAGTATTTT. Translated: CASRDTSTDTQYF.

In its sample, this clone was seen a few times. The chain combines TRBV18 with TRBJ2-2; D gene unclear. CDR1 and CDR2 from the germline V gene are KGHSH and LQKENI. Trimming cost V 0 bases and J 3 bases, with 11 bases left between them. CDR3 length: 16 amino acids. The CDR3 nucleotides are TGTGCCAGCTCACCACCTTCCCCGTCGGACACCGGGGAGCTGTTTTTT. This encodes CASSPPSPSDTGELFF.

This clone has just a few counts. The chain couples TRBV4-1 to TRBJ2-1, with 8 positions matching TRBD1. Germline V gives CDR1 MGHRA, CDR2 YSYEKL. The CDR3 loop spans 14 amino acids. V dropped 3 bases and J dropped 4; count of bases not matched to a gene: 2. The DNA for the CDR3 is TGCGCCAGCAGCCAGGGACAGGTTTACAATGAGCAGTTCTTC. This encodes CASSQGQVYNEQFF.

CDR3 in DNA: TGTGCCAGCGGGGGGGGGTACTACAATGAGCAGTTCTTC. Translating it yields CASGGGYYNEQFF. V usage is TRBV12-3 or TRBV12-4 and J usage is TRBJ2-1; 7 bases are shared with TRBD2. V gave up 8 bases and J gave up 3 bases; unmatched junction bases: 4. CDR3 length: 13 residues.

The chain employs TRBV14 and TRBJ1-6; 7 positions match TRBD1. The CDR3 length is 16 residues. Germline V gene lookup returns CDR1 SGHDN and CDR2 FVKESK. Unmatched junction bases numbered 12, after V lost 4 bases and J lost 9 bases. The DNA for the CDR3 is TGTGCCAGCAGCCGGAATCTTGGACAGGCGAGTTCACCCCTCCACTTT. As protein: CASSRNLGQASSPLHF.

The chain links TRBV7-9 to TRBJ1-2, with D hard to call. Trimming removed 0 bases from V and 6 bases from J, with 8 bases in between. There are 13 residues in the CDR3. Germline loops: CDR1 SEHNR, CDR2 FQNEAQ (reference sequence). The DNA for the CDR3 is TGTGCCAGCAGCTTAGCCGGGATCGATGGCTACACCTTC. Translating gives CASSLAGIDGYTF.

The chain is built from TRBV3-1 (or the pseudogene TRBV3-2) and TRBJ2-7, with D possibly TRBD2 on 6 matching bases. V was cut by 1 base and J by 0 bases, with 10 bases left in between. This CDR3 comprises 15 residues. Germline V gene data show CDR1 as LGHDT and CDR2 as YNNKEL (reference sequence). The CDR3 loop is CASSQVGGSSYEQYF. The CDR3, as DNA: TGTGCCAGCAGCCAAGTGGGGGGAAGCTCCTACGAGCAGTACTTC.

The V call is TRBV2, the J call TRBJ1-5; D ambiguous. The CDR3 contains 13 residues. V was clipped by 2 bases and J by 7 bases, with 9 bases between them. The germline V gene encodes CDR1 SNHLY and CDR2 FYNNEI. The CDR3 here is CASSENPGQPQHF. CDR3 coding DNA: TGTGCCAGCAGTGAAAACCCAGGCCAGCCCCAGCATTTT.